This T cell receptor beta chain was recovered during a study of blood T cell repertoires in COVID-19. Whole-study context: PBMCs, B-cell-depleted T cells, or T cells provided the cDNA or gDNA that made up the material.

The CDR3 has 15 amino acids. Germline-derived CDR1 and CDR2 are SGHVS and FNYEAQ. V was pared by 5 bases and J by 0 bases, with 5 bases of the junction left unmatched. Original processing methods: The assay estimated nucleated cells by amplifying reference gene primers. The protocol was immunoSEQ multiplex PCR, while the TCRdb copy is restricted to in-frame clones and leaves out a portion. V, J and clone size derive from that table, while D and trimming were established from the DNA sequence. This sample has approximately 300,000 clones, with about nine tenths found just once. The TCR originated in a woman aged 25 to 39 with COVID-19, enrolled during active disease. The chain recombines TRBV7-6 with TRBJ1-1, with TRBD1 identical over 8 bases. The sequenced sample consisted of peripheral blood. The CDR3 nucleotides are TGTGCCAGCAGCCCAGGGGGCGAGGTGAACACTGAAGCTTTCTTT. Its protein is CASSPGGEVNTEAFF.